This TCR beta chain was documented in a study of T cells in Graves' hyperthyroidism and ophthalmopathy. The J segment lost 1 base and the V segment lost 6 bases, leaving 14 bases of the junction unmatched. This CDR3 has 17 residues. Looked up from germline, CDR1 is MRHNA and CDR2 is SNTAGT. TCR beta CDR3 region amplification was performed from RNA transcripts. HTBI primers drove first-round RT-PCR of the TCR CDR3. TCRdb redid the calling of the multiplex PCR reads with MiXCR, one entry per CDR3 protein. Of hundreds of thousands of distinct CDR3 sequences in the sample, approximately 26% are singletons; the top ten hold around 28%.

The sequence was obtained from a man aged 40-49 years with Graves' hyperthyroidism that later progressed to Graves' ophthalmopathy. Sequenced: blood. The chain employs TRBV6-4 and TRBJ1-1; 7 positions agree with TRBD1. The CDR3: CASRDLRGTVENTEAFF. For the CDR3, the DNA is TGTGCCAGCAGGGACCTCAGGGGGACGGTGGAGAACACTGAAGCTTTCTTT.